This T cell receptor beta chain emerged from a study of blood T cell repertoires in COVID-19. Study-level information: The analysed material was cDNA or gDNA that came from T cells, B-cell-depleted T cells, or PBMCs.

The data were produced by immunoSEQ multiplex PCR, yet TCRdb's version contains in-frame clones alone and is incomplete. The repertoire holds 250,000 to 350,000 clones, about 83% seen once, with around 1.2% in the top ten. V lost 3 bases to trimming and J lost 7 bases; unmatched junction nucleotides: 13. This CDR3 comprises 16 residues. The germline gives CDR1 SGHDT, CDR2 YYEEEE. Sequenced material: peripheral blood. This receptor was identified in a woman aged 45-65 years with acute or convalescent COVID-19. The chain uses TRBV5-6 and TRBJ2-7, with TRBD1 identical over 10 bases. CDR3 DNA sequence: TGTGCCAGCAGCTCAGGATCCGGGACAGGGGATGAGGAGCAGTACTTC. This encodes CASSSGSGTGDEEQYF.